Presented here are 15 T cell receptor beta chains from one specimen sequenced in a study of tumor-infiltrating lymphocytes in primary liver carcinoma. Priming with a constant-region primer yielded TCR beta cDNA from 400 to 550 ng total RNA. Generation of the TCR beta libraries relied on three nested multiplex PCR rounds using slightly modified ARM-PCR. Amplification in the first two PCR rounds was performed using TRBV1-TRBV30 forward primers and a C-beta reverse primer for 10 cycles each. Via MiXCR, TCRdb re-called the multiplex PCR reads, giving one row per CDR3 protein. The profile covers a few hundred thousand distinct CDR3 sequences, with about three fifths appearing a single time and over 15% taken by the ten largest. Blood RNA came from unsorted whole blood; germline DNA was also extracted. Sequences were obtained from peripheral blood. Receptor source: a woman in her 30s with primary liver carcinoma and hepatitis B virus infection.

Of note for this clonotype: A clone one base away is much larger, so this may be a read error. The rearrangement joins TRBV29-1 to TRBJ1-2; a weak D match, TRBD1 (6 bases). Germline V gives CDR1 SQVTM, CDR2 ANQGSEA. CDR3 length equals 15 residues. Deletions cut 5 bases from V and 0 bases from J, with 16 bases between. CDR3 coding DNA: TGCAGCGTTACCGAGAGGGGGGCACCTAACTATGGCTACACCTTC. Translated, it gives CSVTERGAPNYGYTF.

About this clonotype itself: A junction end diverges from the germline sequence, so it may reflect a read error. This chain joins TRBV29-1 and TRBJ2-3; TRBD2 matches 11 bases. The CDR3 is made up of 17 amino acids. Germline-derived CDR1 and CDR2 are SQVTM and ANQGSEA. The CDR3 reads CSVKDPQTSGTVDTQYF. As DNA, the CDR3 is TGCAGCGTTAAAGATCCCCAGACTAGCGGGACCGTTGATACGCAGTATTTT.

With respect to this clonotype: Given a much more abundant clone one base away, this may be a read error. Because it lacks the conserved phenylalanine or tryptophan at the end, this CDR3 is likely a read error. CDR3 sequence (DNA): TGTGCCAGCAGCCTGAATCCGGGAGGGAACATTCAGTACTTG. It codes for CASSLNPGGNIQYL. The gene calls are TRBV7-8 and TRBJ2-4; TRBD2 matches 8 bases. Trimming removed 5 bases from V and 7 bases from J; junction bases left unmatched: 7. This CDR3 has 14 residues. Germline-derived CDR1 and CDR2 are SGHVS and FQNEAQ.

This clonotype was observed at least ten times. This rearrangement joins TRBV29-1 to TRBJ2-1; D is unclear. The CDR3 is 12 amino acids. Germline CDR1 is SQVTM and CDR2 is ANQGSEA. V was shortened by 4 bases and J by 10 bases, with 14 bases between the two germline ends. CDR3 sequence: CSVGGRTLEQFF. The CDR3 bases are TGCAGCGTTGGTGGTCGGACCCTAGAGCAGTTCTTC.

Concerning this clonotype: A read error may be the cause here, since a much bigger clone is one base away. The V and J genes are TRBV29-1 and TRBJ2-1; no clear D gene. The length of the CDR3 is 13 residues. In germline, CDR1 is SQVTM, CDR2 ANQGSEA. V was cut by 3 bases and J by 6 bases, with 12 bases left in between. CDR3 region: CSVEVGSINEQFF. DNA of the CDR3: TGCAGCGTTGAGGTAGGATCGATCAATGAGCAGTTCTTC.

This clonotype was counted a single time. This may arise from a read error, as a much more abundant clone is one base away. V usage is TRBV4-3 and J usage is TRBJ1-1; D remains unclear. The CDR3 covers 14 residues. Germline V gene lookup returns CDR1 LGHNA and CDR2 YSLEER. The CDR3 loop is CASSQDQVRTETFF. In DNA form, the CDR3 reads TGCGCCAGCAGCCAAGATCAAGTTCGGACTGAAACTTTCTTT.

As for this clonotype: This may arise from a read error, as a much more abundant clone is one base away. The chain couples TRBV12-3 or TRBV12-4 to TRBJ2-1; no clear D gene. This CDR3 is 12 amino acids long. This CDR3 is CASSLMRSEQLF. The CDR3 region has the DNA TGTGCCAGCAGTCTAATGAGGAGTGAGCAGTTATTC.

V gene TRBV28 combines with J gene TRBJ2-5; D could derive from TRBD1 or TRBD2 (7 bases each). Germline CDR1 is MDHEN and CDR2 is SYDVKM. The CDR3 runs to 18 residues. Trimming stripped 5 bases from V and 2 bases from J, with 24 bases between. This CDR3 is CASSVTRGRGPKQETQYF. The CDR3 DNA is TGTGCCAGCAGTGTGACCAGGGGGAGGGGCCCAAAACAAGAGACCCAGTACTTC.

Note on this clonotype: A much bigger clone sits one base away, suggesting this may be a read error. The chain combines TRBV29-1 with TRBJ2-1; TRBD2 matches at 9 bases. The germline V gene has CDR1 SQVTM and CDR2 ANQGSEA. The CDR3 is 13 amino acids. The CDR3 region is CSVGGGGYNGQFF. DNA of the CDR3: TGCAGCGTTGGCGGGGGGGGATACAATGGGCAGTTCTTC.

Of note for this clonotype: This may be a read error, as it is one base from a much larger clone. The genes are TRBV4-2 and TRBJ2-1; D remains unclear. Germline CDR1 is LGHNA and CDR2 is YNFKEQ. This CDR3 contains 15 residues. V was clipped by 1 base and J by 3 bases, with 10 bases between them. The CDR3 region has the DNA TGTGCCAGCAGCCAAGTAGTCGGGCACTACAATGAGCAGTTCTTC. Translated, it gives CASSQVVGHYNEQFF.

This clonotype was counted ten times or more. The chain recombines TRBV29-1 with TRBJ2-2; D may be TRBD1 (6 bases). This CDR3 comprises 16 residues. V lost 4 bases to trimming and J lost 0 bases, with 15 bases between them. CDR1 is SQVTM, CDR2 ANQGSEA, per germline. CDR3 bases: TGCAGCGTTGGCTGGGGGCTTCCCCCGAACACCGGGGAGCTGTTTTTT. It is translated as CSVGWGLPPNTGELFF.

The rearrangement joins TRBV14 to TRBJ2-7; no reliable D call. The CDR3 has 12 residues. Germline CDR1 SGHDN, CDR2 FVKESK. With 4 bases removed from V and 5 bases from J, the gap between germline ends came to 9 bases. CDR3 sequence reads: CASSRSRHEQYF. CDR3 coding DNA: TGTGCCAGCAGCCGATCCCGTCACGAGCAGTACTTC.

On this clonotype itself: It may be a read error: a sequence one base away is much more abundant. The chain combines TRBV12-3 or TRBV12-4 with TRBJ2-1, with 10 nucleotides matching TRBD2. The CDR3 is made up of 15 amino acids. V was clipped by 7 bases and J by 6 bases; unmatched bases: 9. The CDR3 protein is CASTRTSGLCNEQFF. The DNA of the CDR3 is TGTGCCAGCACCCGGACTAGCGGACTCTGCAATGAGCAGTTCTTC.

As regards this clonotype: No conserved phenylalanine or tryptophan is present at the end of the CDR3, so a read error is the likely explanation. V and J are TRBV12-3 or TRBV12-4 and TRBJ1-5; D gene ambiguous. CDR3 length equals 16 residues. Trimming left V 3 bases short and J 0 bases short, with 12 bases between. This CDR3 is CASSLGSINSNQPQHY. The CDR3 bases are TGTGCCAGCAGTTTGGGATCGATTAATAGCAATCAGCCCCAGCATTAT.

Note on this clonotype: This CDR3 is missing its conserved last phenylalanine or tryptophan, likely due to a read error. The chain combines TRBV11-2 with TRBJ1-6; 10 bases are shared with TRBD1. There are 17 residues in the CDR3. Trimming removed 5 bases from V and 14 bases from J; junction bases left unmatched: 18. CDR1 and CDR2 (germline): SGHAT, FQNNGV. The CDR3 is CASSHTGTGARNTALHV. CDR3 nucleotides: TGTGCCAGCAGCCATACCGGGACAGGGGCGAGGAATACAGCCCTCCACGTT.